Listed below are T cell receptor beta chains from one sample, sequenced in a study of cytotoxic CD8 clonotypes in ibrutinib-treated CLL. Measured with immunoSEQ multiplex PCR; TCRdb has only the in-frame clones, and not every one. The table includes 140,000 to 150,000 clones, 75% to 80% detected once. The sequences come from PBMCs, collected after 24 months of ibrutinib treatment. These TCRs come from a human donor with chronic lymphocytic leukemia. Each CDR3 is given with its conserved first and last residue. Each record gives: J gene, V gene, D gene, clone size, CDR3 DNA, CDR3 protein. The D gene is left open where the match is weak. Clone size is given for some rows only: seen once, a few or many times, or a class if the clone is expanded.

>TRBJ2-7|TRBV28|NA|NA
TGTGCCAGCAAAAGGGCCGATTACGAGCAGTACTTC
CASKRADYEQYF
>TRBJ2-3|TRBV28|NA|NA
TGTGCCAGCAGACCGACCGTCACAGATACGCAGTATTTT
CASRPTVTDTQYF
>TRBJ2-7|TRBV7-9|TRBD1|few
TGTGCCAGCAGCTTAAGGGACAGGGGGCCTCACGAGCAGTACTTC
CASSLRDRGPHEQYF
>TRBJ2-2|TRBV9|NA|NA
TGTGCCAGCAGCGCCGACTCCGGGGAGCTGTTTTTT
CASSADSGELFF
>TRBJ1-1|TRBV18|TRBD1|NA
TGTGCCAGCTCACGGACCGGGACAGGGGATCAGGGCACTGAAGCTTTCTTT
CASSRTGTGDQGTEAFF
>TRBJ1-1|TRBV7-9|NA|NA
TGTGCCAGCAGCTCCCTCGCCGGACAGAACACTGAAGCTTTCTTT
CASSSLAGQNTEAFF
>TRBJ2-2|TRBV6-1|TRBD1|once
TGTGCCAGCAGTGAGGGGACAGGGATGAACACCGGGGAGCTGTTTTTT
CASSEGTGMNTGELFF
>TRBJ2-7|TRBV6-1|NA|few
TGTGCCAGCACTGGCCTAAGGGGCTACGAGCAGTACTTC
CASTGLRGYEQYF
>TRBJ2-5|TRBV7-3|NA|NA
TGTGCCAGCAGCTTAAATCCGAAGGAGACCCAGTACTTC
CASSLNPKETQYF
>TRBJ1-2|TRBV7-6|NA|NA
TGTGCCAGCAGCTTAGGAGATTGGAGTGGCTACACCTTC
CASSLGDWSGYTF
>TRBJ2-1|TRBV28|NA|NA
TGTGCCAGCAGACGAAGTCAGGCAGCCGAGCAGTTCTTC
CASRRSQAAEQFF
>TRBJ1-1|TRBV7-9|TRBD1|NA
TGTGCCAGCAGCCCAACCCCCGGGACAGGGGACCCTGAAGCTTTCTTT
CASSPTPGTGDPEAFF
>TRBJ1-3|TRBV28|TRBD1|once
TGTGCCAGCAGCCAGGGGGGCTCTGGAAACACCATATATTTT
CASSQGGSGNTIYF
>TRBJ2-7|TRBV11-2|NA|NA
TGTGCCAGCAGCCGCGGGACAGCTCCGGAGCCCCGTTACGAGCAGTACTTC
CASSRGTAPEPRYEQYF
>TRBJ2-2|TRBV19|NA|few
TGTGCCAGTAGTGGGGGGACCACCGGGGAGCTGTTTTTT
CASSGGTTGELFF
>TRBJ1-1|TRBV30|TRBD1|NA
TGTGCCTGGACCACAGGGGGCACTGAAGCTTTCTTT
CAWTTGGTEAFF
>TRBJ1-2|TRBV5-1|NA|few
TGCGCCAGCAGCTTGGACGGAGGAGGCTATGGCTACACCTTC
CASSLDGGGYGYTF
>TRBJ2-7|TRBV28|NA|NA
TGTGCCAGCAGTTTATCCGGGAGCCCCCACGAGCAGTACTTC
CASSLSGSPHEQYF
>TRBJ1-1|TRBV7-9|NA|NA
TGTGCCAGCAGCTTAGCGGATAGACGGACTGAAGCTTTCTTT
CASSLADRRTEAFF
>TRBJ2-7|TRBV19|NA|NA
TGTGCCAGTAGTATTCGGGGGAGAAGTGAGCAGTACTTC
CASSIRGRSEQYF
>TRBJ2-5|TRBV6-5|NA|NA
TGTGCCAGCAGTTACTCGTGGCGGAGCCAAGAGACCCAGTACTTC
CASSYSWRSQETQYF
>TRBJ1-5|TRBV21-1|NA|few
TGTGCCAGGTCCAACCTCGGGGGCCGGTGTCAGCCCCAGCATTTT
CARSNLGGRCQPQHF
>TRBJ1-5|TRBV6-5|TRBD1|NA
TGTGCCAGCAGTGACAGGGTTTCTCAGCCCCAGCATTTT
CASSDRVSQPQHF
>TRBJ2-6|TRBV10-3|NA|NA
TGTGCCATCAGCGCAGACAGGTCTGGGGCCAACGTCCTGACTTTC
CAISADRSGANVLTF
>TRBJ1-1|TRBV19|NA|NA
TGTGCCAGTAGTATCAGCTTCGCCGGCCCTGAAGCTTTCTTT
CASSISFAGPEAFF
>TRBJ1-4|TRBV11-2|NA|once
TGTGCCAGCAGCTCACGGGTGGGGACTAATGAAAAACTGTTTTTT
CASSSRVGTNEKLFF
>TRBJ2-5|TRBV27|TRBD2|NA
TGTGCCAGCCGGACTAGCGGGGAGACCCAGTACTTC
CASRTSGETQYF
>TRBJ2-3|TRBV9|NA|NA
TGTGCCAGCAGCGTAGGGCAGGGCTCCACAGATACGCAGTATTTT
CASSVGQGSTDTQYF
>TRBJ2-7|TRBV19|NA|NA
TGTGCCAGTAGCGAGGGACGGTACCCCTACGAGCAGTACTTC
CASSEGRYPYEQYF
>TRBJ2-3|TRBV7-9|TRBD2|NA
TGTGCCAGCAGCTTAGGTTCTGCGGGGGGTACAGATACGCAGTATTTT
CASSLGSAGGTDTQYF
>TRBJ2-7|TRBV28|NA|NA
TGTGCCAGCAGTCCCTCGTCCGAGCAGTACTTC
CASSPSSEQYF
>TRBJ2-7|TRBV27|TRBD2|few
TGTGCCAGCACCAACACACTAGCGGGAGCCTACGAGCAGTACTTC
CASTNTLAGAYEQYF
>TRBJ2-7|TRBV21-1|NA|NA
TGTGCCACCGGGCTGGACACCCTCTACGAGCAGTACTTC
CATGLDTLYEQYF
>TRBJ2-5|TRBV6-1|NA|few
TGTGCCAGCACCCTAGGAGGGACCGCCCGGGCCCAGTACTTC
CASTLGGTARAQYF